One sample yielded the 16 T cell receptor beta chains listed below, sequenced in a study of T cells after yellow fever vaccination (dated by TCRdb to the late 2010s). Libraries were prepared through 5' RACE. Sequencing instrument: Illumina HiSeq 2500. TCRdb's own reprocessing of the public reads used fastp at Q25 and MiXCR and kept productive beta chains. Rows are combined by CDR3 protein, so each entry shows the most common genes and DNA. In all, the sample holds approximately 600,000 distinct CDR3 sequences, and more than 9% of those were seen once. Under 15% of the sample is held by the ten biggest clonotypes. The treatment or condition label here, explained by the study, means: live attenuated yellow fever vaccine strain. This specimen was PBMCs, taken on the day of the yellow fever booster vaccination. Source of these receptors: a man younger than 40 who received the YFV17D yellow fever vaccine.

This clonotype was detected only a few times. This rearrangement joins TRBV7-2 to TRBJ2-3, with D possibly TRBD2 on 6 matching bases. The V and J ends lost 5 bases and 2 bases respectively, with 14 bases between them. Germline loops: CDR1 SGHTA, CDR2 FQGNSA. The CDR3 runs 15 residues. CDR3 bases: TGTGCCAGCAGCCCGCAAGCGGGTTTCACAGATACGCAGTATTTT. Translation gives CASSPQAGFTDTQYF.

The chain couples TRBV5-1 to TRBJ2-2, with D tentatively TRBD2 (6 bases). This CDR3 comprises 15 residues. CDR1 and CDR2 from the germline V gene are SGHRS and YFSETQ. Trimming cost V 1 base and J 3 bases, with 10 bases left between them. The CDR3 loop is CASSLSGRYTGELFF. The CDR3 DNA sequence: TGCGCCAGCAGCTTGTCCGGGAGATACACCGGGGAGCTGTTTTTT.

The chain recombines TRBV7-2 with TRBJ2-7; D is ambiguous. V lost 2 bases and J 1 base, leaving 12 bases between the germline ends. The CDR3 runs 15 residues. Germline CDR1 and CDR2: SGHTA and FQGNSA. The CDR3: CASSLPERVSYEQYF. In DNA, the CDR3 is TGTGCCAGCAGCTTACCCGAGCGTGTGTCCTACGAGCAGTACTTC. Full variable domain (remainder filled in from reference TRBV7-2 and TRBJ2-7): GAGVSQSPSNKVTEKGKDVELRCDPISGHTALYWYRQSLGQGLEFLIYFQGNSAPDKSGLPSDRFSAERTGGSVSTLTIQRTQQEDSAVYLCASSLPERVSYEQYFGPGTRLTVT.

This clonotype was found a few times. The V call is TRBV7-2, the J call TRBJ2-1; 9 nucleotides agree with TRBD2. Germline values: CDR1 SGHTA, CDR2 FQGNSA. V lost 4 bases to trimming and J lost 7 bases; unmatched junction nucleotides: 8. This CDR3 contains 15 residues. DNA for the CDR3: TGTGCCAGCAGCTCCCCGGGACTAGCCCCTAATGAGCAGTTCTTC. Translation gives CASSSPGLAPNEQFF.

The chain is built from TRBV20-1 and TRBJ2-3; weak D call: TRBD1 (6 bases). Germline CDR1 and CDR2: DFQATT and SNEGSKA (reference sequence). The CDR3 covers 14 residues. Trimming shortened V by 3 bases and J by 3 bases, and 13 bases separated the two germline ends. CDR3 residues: CSASKGELTDTQYF. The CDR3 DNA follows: TGCAGTGCTAGTAAGGGGGAGTTAACAGATACGCAGTATTTT.

In DNA, the CDR3 is TGTGCCAGCAGCTCCGGGACTAGCGGAGCGGGGAACATTCAGTACTTC. Protein product: CASSSGTSGAGNIQYF. The V and J genes are TRBV7-6 and TRBJ2-4; TRBD2 matches 11 bases. This CDR3 region has 16 residues. V dropped 4 bases and J dropped 7; count of bases not matched to a gene: 9. Germline-derived CDR1 and CDR2 are SGHVS and FNYEAQ. The variable domain in full, completed from reference TRBV7-6 and TRBJ2-4, reads GAGVSQSPRYKVTKRGQDVALRCDPISGHVSLYWYRQALGQGPEFLTYFNYEAQQDKSGLPNDRFSAERPEGSISTLTIQRTEQRDSAMYRCASSSGTSGAGNIQYFGAGTRLSVL.

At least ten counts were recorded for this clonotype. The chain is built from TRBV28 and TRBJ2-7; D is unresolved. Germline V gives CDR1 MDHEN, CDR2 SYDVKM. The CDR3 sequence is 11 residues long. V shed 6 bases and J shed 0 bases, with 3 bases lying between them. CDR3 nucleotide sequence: TGTGCCAGCAGGGACTCCTACGAGCAGTACTTC. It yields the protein CASRDSYEQYF. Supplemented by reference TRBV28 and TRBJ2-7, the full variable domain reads DVKVTQSSRYLVKRTGEKVFLECVQDMDHENMFWYRQDPGLGLRLIYFSYDVKMKEKGDIPEGYSVSREKKERFSLILESASTNQTSMYLCASRDSYEQYFGPGTRLTVT.

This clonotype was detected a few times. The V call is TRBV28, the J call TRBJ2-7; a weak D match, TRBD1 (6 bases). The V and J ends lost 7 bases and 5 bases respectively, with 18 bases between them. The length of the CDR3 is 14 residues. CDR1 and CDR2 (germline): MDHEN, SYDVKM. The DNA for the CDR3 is TGTGCCAGCACCCTGACAGGATCTCTGAACGAGCAGTACTTC. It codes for CASTLTGSLNEQYF. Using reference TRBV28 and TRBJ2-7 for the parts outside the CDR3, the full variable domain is DVKVTQSSRYLVKRTGEKVFLECVQDMDHENMFWYRQDPGLGLRLIYFSYDVKMKEKGDIPEGYSVSREKKERFSLILESASTNQTSMYLCASTLTGSLNEQYFGPGTRLTVT.

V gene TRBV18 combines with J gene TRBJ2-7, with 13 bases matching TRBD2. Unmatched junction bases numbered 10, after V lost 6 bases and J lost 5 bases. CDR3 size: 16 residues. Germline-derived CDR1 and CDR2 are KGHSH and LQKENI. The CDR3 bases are TGTGCCAGCTCGCCCCTAGGACTAGCGGGAGACCACGAGCAGTACTTC. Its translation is CASSPLGLAGDHEQYF.

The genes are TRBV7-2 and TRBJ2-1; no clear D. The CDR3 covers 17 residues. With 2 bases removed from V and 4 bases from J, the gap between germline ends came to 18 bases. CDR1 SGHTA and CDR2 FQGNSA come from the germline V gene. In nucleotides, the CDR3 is TGTGCCAGCAGCTTACTGCCCCAGCTTTTGATATACAATGAGCAGTTCTTC. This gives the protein CASSLLPQLLIYNEQFF.

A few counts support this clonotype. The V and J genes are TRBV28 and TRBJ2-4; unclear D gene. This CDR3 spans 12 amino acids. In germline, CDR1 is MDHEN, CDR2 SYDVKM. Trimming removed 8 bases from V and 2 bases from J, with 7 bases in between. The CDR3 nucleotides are TGTGCCAGCGTAGGATCCAAAAACATTCAGTACTTC. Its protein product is CASVGSKNIQYF.

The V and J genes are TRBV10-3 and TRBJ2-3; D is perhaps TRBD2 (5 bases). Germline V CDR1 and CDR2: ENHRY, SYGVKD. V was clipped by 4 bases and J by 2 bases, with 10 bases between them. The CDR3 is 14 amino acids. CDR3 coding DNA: TGTGCCATCAGTGTTGCGGGTTACACAGATACGCAGTATTTT. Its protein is CAISVAGYTDTQYF.

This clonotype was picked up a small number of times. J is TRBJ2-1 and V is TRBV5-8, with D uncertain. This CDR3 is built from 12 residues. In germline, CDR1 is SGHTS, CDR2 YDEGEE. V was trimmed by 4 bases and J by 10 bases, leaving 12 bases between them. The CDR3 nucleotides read TGTGCCAGCAGCCCCCATAGCAGAGAGCAGTTCTTC. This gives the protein CASSPHSREQFF.

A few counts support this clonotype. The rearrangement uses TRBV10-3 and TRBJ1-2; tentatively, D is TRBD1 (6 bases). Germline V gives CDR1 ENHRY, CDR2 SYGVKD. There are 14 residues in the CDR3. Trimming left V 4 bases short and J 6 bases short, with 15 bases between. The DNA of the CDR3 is TGTGCCATCAGTGCGGGGGGCAACTGGGATGGCTACACCTTC. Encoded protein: CAISAGGNWDGYTF.

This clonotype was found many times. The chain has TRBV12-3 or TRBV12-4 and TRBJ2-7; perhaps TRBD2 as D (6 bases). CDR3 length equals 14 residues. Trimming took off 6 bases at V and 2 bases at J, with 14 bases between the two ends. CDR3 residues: CASSLYPGAYEQYF. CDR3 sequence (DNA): TGTGCCAGCAGCCTGTATCCGGGAGCCTACGAGCAGTACTTC.

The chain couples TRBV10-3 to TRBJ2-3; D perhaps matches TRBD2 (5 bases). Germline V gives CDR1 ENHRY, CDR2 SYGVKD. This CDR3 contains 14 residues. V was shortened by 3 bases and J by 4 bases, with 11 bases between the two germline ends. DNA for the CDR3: TGTGCCATCAGTGAATTACGGGGTCCAGATACGCAGTATTTT. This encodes CAISELRGPDTQYF.